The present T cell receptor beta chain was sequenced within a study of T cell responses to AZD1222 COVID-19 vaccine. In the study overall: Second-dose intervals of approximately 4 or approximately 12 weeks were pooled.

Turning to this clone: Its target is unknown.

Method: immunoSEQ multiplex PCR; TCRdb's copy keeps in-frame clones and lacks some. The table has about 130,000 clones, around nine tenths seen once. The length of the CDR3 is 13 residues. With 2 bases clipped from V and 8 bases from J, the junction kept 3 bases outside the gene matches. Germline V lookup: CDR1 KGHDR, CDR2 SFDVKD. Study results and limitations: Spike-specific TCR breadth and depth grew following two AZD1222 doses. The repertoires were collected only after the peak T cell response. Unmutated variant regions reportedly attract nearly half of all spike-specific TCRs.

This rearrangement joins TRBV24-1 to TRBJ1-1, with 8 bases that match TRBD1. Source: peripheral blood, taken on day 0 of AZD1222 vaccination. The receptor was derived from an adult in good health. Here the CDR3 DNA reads TGTGCCACCAGTGATTCCAACAGGGGGGAAGCTTTCTTT. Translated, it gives CATSDSNRGEAFF.